Shown below are 17 T cell receptor beta chains from a single sample sequenced in a study of cytomegalovirus exposure and HLA in healthy donors. The PCR was carried out with 60 Vbeta primers and 13 Jbeta primers. Using immunoSEQ multiplex PCR, the repertoire was profiled, and TCRdb retains in-frame clones only, with some absent. The table includes approximately 150,000 clones, around 85% detected once. Sequenced input: PBMCs. The receptors here all came from a woman in her thirties in good health and CMV-seronegative.

In this sample, this clone turned up once. The gene calls are TRBV28 and TRBJ2-7; no definite D call. V shed 6 bases and J shed 2 bases, with 5 bases lying between them. This CDR3 spans 11 amino acids. Germline V gene sequence: CDR1 MDHEN, CDR2 SYDVKM. This chain's CDR3 is CASRSAYEQYF. The CDR3 DNA reads as TGTGCCAGCAGGTCGGCCTACGAGCAGTACTTC. Filled out from reference TRBV28 and TRBJ2-7, the complete variable domain reads DVKVTQSSRYLVKRTGEKVFLECVQDMDHENMFWYRQDPGLGLRLIYFSYDVKMKEKGDIPEGYSVSREKKERFSLILESASTNQTSMYLCASRSAYEQYFGPGTRLTVT.

The chain is built from TRBV5-4 and TRBJ2-4; TRBD2 aligns across 10 bases. The trim removed 2 bases at V and 8 bases at J, leaving 7 bases unmatched. This CDR3 contains 15 residues. Germline CDR1 reads SGHNT; CDR2 reads YYREEE (reference sequence). This CDR3 reads CASSLALAGEDIQYF. CDR3 in DNA: TGTGCCAGCAGCTTAGCCCTAGCGGGGGAGGACATTCAGTACTTC.

The rearrangement links TRBV27 to TRBJ2-3; D unclear. This CDR3 has 14 amino acids. The germline V gene has CDR1 MNHEY and CDR2 SMNVEV (reference sequence). Trimming took off 6 bases at V and 6 bases at J, with 16 bases between the two ends. CDR3: CASSGTGWQDTQYF. Here the CDR3 DNA reads TGTGCCAGCAGCGGAACCGGGTGGCAGGATACGCAGTATTTT.

The chain joins TRBV28 to TRBJ1-4; 7 nucleotides match TRBD1. V gave up 4 bases and J gave up 5 bases; unmatched junction bases: 7. Germline CDR1 and CDR2: MDHEN and SYDVKM. The CDR3 consists of 15 residues. CDR3 protein: CASSSQGQKNEKLFF. The CDR3 nucleotides read TGTGCCAGCAGTTCACAGGGACAGAAAAATGAAAAACTGTTTTTT.

The V call is TRBV29-1, the J call TRBJ1-3, with 7 bases that match TRBD1. This CDR3 has 13 residues. V shed 7 bases and J 4 bases; nucleotides not matched to a gene: 7. Germline V gene data show CDR1 as SQVTM and CDR2 as ANQGSEA. This CDR3 reads CSATQGEGNTIYF. For the CDR3, the DNA is TGCAGCGCTACTCAGGGGGAAGGAAACACCATATATTTT.

Worth noting for this clone: An end of the junction differs from the germline gene, which may be a read error. J is TRBJ2-1 and V is TRBV7-9; 8 bases agree with TRBD2. The CDR3 contains 14 residues. Germline assignment: CDR1 SEHNR and CDR2 FQNEAQ (reference sequence). DNA for the CDR3: TGTTCCAGCCGGGGGGGTTGGTCCTACAATGAGCAGTTCTTC. This translates into CSSRGGWSYNEQFF.

The V call is TRBV2, the J call TRBJ2-2; maybe TRBD1 (6 bases). V lost 7 bases to trimming and J lost 8 bases, with 14 bases between them. The CDR3 consists of 13 residues. Germline V lookup: CDR1 SNHLY, CDR2 FYNNEI. The CDR3 nucleotides read TGTGCCAGCATCCCAGGGGTATCGGGGGAGCTGTTTTTT. It codes for CASIPGVSGELFF.

J is TRBJ1-2 and V is TRBV29-1; D is undetermined. The germline gives CDR1 SQVTM, CDR2 ANQGSEA. The V end was cut by 3 bases, the J end by 7 bases, with 9 bases between. The length of the CDR3 is 11 residues. The CDR3 DNA is TGCAGCGTTGATGATGGGCTTGGCTACACCTTC. It codes for CSVDDGLGYTF.

V usage is TRBV4-1 and J usage is TRBJ2-5; 9 bases agree with TRBD2. Matching the DNA end better, TRBJ2-7 makes the J call doubtful. This CDR3 contains 15 residues. Germline lookup yields CDR1 MGHRA and CDR2 YSYEKL. In nucleotides, the CDR3 is TGCGCCAGCAGCCAAGTGGGGCGGGAGGGCCGCGAGCAGTACTTC. The encoded protein is CASSQVGREGREQYF.

This rearrangement joins TRBV7-8 to TRBJ2-7, with D possibly TRBD2 on 6 matching bases. The CDR3 length is 15 residues. The germline V and J ends were trimmed by 2 bases and 7 bases, with 18 bases remaining between them. Looked up from germline, CDR1 is SGHVS and CDR2 is FQNEAQ. CDR3 residues: CASSLRAGPAREQYF. The CDR3 nucleotides are TGTGCCAGCAGCTTACGGGCGGGGCCCGCTCGGGAGCAGTACTTC.

The chain couples TRBV4-1 to TRBJ2-7; 11 positions match TRBD1. The length of the CDR3 is 15 residues. J gave up 3 bases and V 2 bases, and 3 bases lay outside the gene matches. The germline V gene encodes CDR1 MGHRA and CDR2 YSYEKL. The CDR3 DNA follows: TGCGCCAGCAGCCAACGGGACAGGGGGGGCTACGAGCAGTACTTC. Translation gives CASSQRDRGGYEQYF.

This clone was counted only a few times. The gene calls are TRBV6-6 and TRBJ1-4; 7 bases are a match to TRBD1. Germline trimming cut 2 bases from V and 6 bases from J; bases unmatched to any gene: 0. This CDR3 contains 13 residues. From germline, CDR1 is MNHNY and CDR2 SVGAGI (reference sequence). Here the CDR3 reads CASSYDRDEKLFF. The CDR3 DNA follows: TGTGCCAGCAGTTACGACAGGGATGAAAAACTGTTTTTT.

This rearrangement joins TRBV25-1 to TRBJ2-5, with a weak D call TRBD2 (6 bases). With 4 bases removed from V and 6 bases from J, the gap between germline ends came to 18 bases. There are 15 residues in the CDR3. The germline CDR1 and CDR2 sequences are MGHDK and SYGVNS. For the CDR3, the DNA is TGTGCCAGCAGTGCCGGTGTTTGGGGGGTTCAGACCCAGTACTTC. Translating it yields CASSAGVWGVQTQYF.

Only a few counts were recorded for this clone. The chain links TRBV5-6 to TRBJ1-2; D may be TRBD1 (5 bases). V was cut by 4 bases and J by 4 bases, with 17 bases left in between. The CDR3 runs to 15 residues. Per germline, CDR1 SGHDT and CDR2 YYEEEE. The CDR3 coding sequence is TGTGCCAGCAGCCTCGGGGGGGATCAGCGCTATGGCTACACCTTC. It yields the protein CASSLGGDQRYGYTF. The full variable domain, rest sourced from reference TRBV5-6 and TRBJ1-2, is DAGVTQSPTHLIKTRGQQVTLRCSPKSGHDTVSWYQQALGQGPQFIFQYYEEEERQRGNFPDRFSGHQFPNYSSELNVNALLLGDSALYLCASSLGGDQRYGYTFGSGTRLTVV.

The chain carries TRBV15 and TRBJ2-7; 7 bases are a match to TRBD1. The V gene end was trimmed by 0 bases and the J gene end by 2 bases; junction bases not matched to a gene: 4. The germline CDR1 and CDR2 sequences are LNHNV and YYDKDF (reference sequence). The CDR3 is 15 residues long. CDR3 nucleotide sequence: TGTGCCACCAGCAGAGATCGGGACAGAACCTACGAGCAGTACTTC. This codes for CATSRDRDRTYEQYF.

The chain recombines TRBV7-2 with TRBJ1-5; D remains ambiguous. The CDR3 contains 14 residues. From germline, CDR1 is SGHTA and CDR2 FQGNSA. With 5 bases removed from V and 9 bases from J, the gap between germline ends came to 17 bases. CDR3: CASSKDGRRWPQHF. CDR3 in DNA: TGTGCCAGCAGCAAAGATGGCAGGCGATGGCCCCAGCATTTT.

This rearrangement joins TRBV11-3 to TRBJ2-5; 12 bases agree with TRBD2. The CDR3 runs to 18 residues. Germline V gene sequence: CDR1 SGHNT, CDR2 YENEEA. The junction had 15 bases not matched to a gene; V was cut back by 5 bases and J by 5 bases. CDR3 sequence (DNA): TGTGCCAGCAGCCCACAAGGACTAGCGGGGTCAGTGGGTGAGACCCAGTACTTC. Translation gives CASSPQGLAGSVGETQYF.